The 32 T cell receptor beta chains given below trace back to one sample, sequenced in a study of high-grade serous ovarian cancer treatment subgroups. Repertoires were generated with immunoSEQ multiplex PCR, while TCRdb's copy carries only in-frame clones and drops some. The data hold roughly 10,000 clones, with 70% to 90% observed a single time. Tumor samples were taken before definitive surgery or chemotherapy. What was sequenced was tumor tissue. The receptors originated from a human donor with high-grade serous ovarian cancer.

CDR3 loop: CASSRDRASYEQYF. The CDR3, as DNA: TGTGCCAGTAGTCGGGACAGGGCATCCTACGAGCAGTACTTC. The chain links TRBV19 to TRBJ2-7, with 9 nucleotides matching TRBD1. V was pared by 5 bases and J by 1 base, with 3 bases of the junction left unmatched. The CDR3 has 14 residues. CDR1 LNHDA and CDR2 SQIVND come from the germline V gene (reference sequence).

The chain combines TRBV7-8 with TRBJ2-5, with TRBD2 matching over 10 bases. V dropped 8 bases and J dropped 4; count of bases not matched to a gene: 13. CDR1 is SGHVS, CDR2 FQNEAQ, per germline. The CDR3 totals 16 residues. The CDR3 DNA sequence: TGTGCCAGCGGCTCGAGCGGGAGGGCCTGGGGAGAGACCCAGTACTTC. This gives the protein CASGSSGRAWGETQYF.

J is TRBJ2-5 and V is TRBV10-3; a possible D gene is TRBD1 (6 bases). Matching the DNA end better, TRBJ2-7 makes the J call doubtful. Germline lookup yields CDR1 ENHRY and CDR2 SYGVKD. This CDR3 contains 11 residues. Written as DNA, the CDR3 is TGTGCCATCAGTGACAGGGGCGAGCAGTACTTC. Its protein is CAISDRGEQYF.

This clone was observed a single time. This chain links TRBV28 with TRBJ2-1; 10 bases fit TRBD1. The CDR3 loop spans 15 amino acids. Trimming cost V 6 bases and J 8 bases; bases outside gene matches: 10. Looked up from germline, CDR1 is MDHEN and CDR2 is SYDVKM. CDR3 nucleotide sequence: TGTGCCAGCAGGACCCCGGGACAGGGGAGGCATGAGCAGTTCTTC. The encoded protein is CASRTPGQGRHEQFF.

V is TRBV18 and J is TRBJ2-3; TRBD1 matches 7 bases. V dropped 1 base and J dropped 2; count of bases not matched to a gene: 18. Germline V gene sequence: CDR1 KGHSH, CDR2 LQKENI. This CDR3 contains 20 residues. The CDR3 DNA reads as TGTGCCAGCTCACCACTACCCTCAGGGGGTCCCACCTTTGACACAGATACGCAGTATTTT. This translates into CASSPLPSGGPTFDTDTQYF.

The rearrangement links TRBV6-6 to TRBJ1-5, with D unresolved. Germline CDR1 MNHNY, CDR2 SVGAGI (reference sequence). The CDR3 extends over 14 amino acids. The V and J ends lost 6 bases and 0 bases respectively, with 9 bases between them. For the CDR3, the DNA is TGTGCCAGCAGCTCGATCGGTAGCAATCAGCCCCAGCATTTT. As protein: CASSSIGSNQPQHF.

The CDR3 is CAISERGQETQYF. CDR3 nucleotides: TGTGCCATCAGTGAAAGGGGCCAAGAGACCCAGTACTTC. V gene TRBV10-3 combines with J gene TRBJ2-5; a weak D match, TRBD1 (5 bases). Trimming left V 3 bases short and J 1 base short, with 6 bases between. Germline loops: CDR1 ENHRY, CDR2 SYGVKD. This CDR3 region has 13 residues.

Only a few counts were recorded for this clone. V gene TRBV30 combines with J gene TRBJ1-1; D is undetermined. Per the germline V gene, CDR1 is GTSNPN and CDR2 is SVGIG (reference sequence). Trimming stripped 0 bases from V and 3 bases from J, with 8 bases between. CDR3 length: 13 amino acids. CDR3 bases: TGTGCCTGGAGTGTACCAGGTTACACTGAAGCTTTCTTT. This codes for CAWSVPGYTEAFF.

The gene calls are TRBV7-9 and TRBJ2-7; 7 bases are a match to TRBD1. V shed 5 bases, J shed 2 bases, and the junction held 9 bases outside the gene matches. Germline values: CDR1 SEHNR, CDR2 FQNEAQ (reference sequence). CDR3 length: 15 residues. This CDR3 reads CASSQYRDSPYEQYF. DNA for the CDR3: TGTGCCAGCAGCCAATACCGGGACAGCCCCTACGAGCAGTACTTC.

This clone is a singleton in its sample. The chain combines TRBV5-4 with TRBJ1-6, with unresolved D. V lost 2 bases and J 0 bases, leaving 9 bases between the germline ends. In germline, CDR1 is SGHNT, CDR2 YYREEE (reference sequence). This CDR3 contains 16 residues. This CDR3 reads CASSLSQSSYNSPLHF. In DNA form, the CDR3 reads TGTGCCAGCAGCTTATCACAGAGCTCCTATAATTCACCCCTCCACTTT. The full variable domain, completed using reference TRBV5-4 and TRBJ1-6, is ETGVTQSPTHLIKTRGQQVTLRCSSQSGHNTVSWYQQALGQGPQFIFQYYREEENGRGNFPPRFSGLQFPNYSSELNVNALELDDSALYLCASSLSQSSYNSPLHFGNGTRLTVT.

The DNA of the CDR3 is TGTGCCAGCAGTGAACAGTCTAGCGGGGGGGTAGAGACCCAGTACTTC. This codes for CASSEQSSGGVETQYF. The chain couples TRBV6-1 to TRBJ2-5; 12 nucleotides match TRBD2. Germline loops: CDR1 MNHNS, CDR2 SASEGT. The CDR3 is 16 residues long. The junction had 5 bases not matched to a gene; V was cut back by 2 bases and J by 4 bases.

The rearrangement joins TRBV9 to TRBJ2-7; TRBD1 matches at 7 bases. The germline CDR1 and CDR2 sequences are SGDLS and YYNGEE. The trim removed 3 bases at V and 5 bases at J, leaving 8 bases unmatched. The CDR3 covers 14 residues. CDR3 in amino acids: CASSARPQGDEQYF. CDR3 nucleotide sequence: TGTGCCAGCAGCGCCCGACCGCAGGGGGACGAGCAGTACTTC.

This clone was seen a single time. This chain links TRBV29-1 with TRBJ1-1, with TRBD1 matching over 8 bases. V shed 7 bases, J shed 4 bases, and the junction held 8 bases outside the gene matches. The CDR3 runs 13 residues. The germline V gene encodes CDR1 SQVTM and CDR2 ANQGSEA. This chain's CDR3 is CSGQGAVGTEAFF. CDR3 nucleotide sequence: TGCAGCGGGCAGGGGGCGGTTGGCACTGAAGCTTTCTTT.

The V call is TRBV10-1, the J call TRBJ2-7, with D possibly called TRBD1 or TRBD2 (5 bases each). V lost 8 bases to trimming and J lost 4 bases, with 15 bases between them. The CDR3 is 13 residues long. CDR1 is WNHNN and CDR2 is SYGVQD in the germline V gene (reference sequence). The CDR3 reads CASRRDGWYEQYF. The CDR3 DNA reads TGCGCCAGCCGCCGGGACGGCTGGTACGAGCAGTACTTC.

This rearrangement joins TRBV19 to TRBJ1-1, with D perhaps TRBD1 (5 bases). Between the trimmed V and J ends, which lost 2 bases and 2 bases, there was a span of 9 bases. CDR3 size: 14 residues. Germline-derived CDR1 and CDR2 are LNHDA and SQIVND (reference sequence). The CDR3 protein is CASSIFGGNTEAFF. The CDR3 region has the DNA TGTGCCAGTAGTATATTTGGGGGAAACACTGAAGCTTTCTTT.

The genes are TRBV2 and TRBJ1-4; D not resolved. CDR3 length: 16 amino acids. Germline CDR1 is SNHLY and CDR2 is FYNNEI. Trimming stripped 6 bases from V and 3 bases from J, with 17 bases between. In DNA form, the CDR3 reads TGTGCCAGCAGGGAAAGCTCCTCACGGGCTAATGAAAAACTGTTTTTT. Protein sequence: CASRESSSRANEKLFF.

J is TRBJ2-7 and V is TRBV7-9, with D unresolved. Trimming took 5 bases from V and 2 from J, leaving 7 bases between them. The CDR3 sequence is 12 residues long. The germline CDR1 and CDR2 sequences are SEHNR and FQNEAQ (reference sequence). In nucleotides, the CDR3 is TGTGCCAGCAGCCGCCTGGCCTACGAGCAGTACTTC. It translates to CASSRLAYEQYF.

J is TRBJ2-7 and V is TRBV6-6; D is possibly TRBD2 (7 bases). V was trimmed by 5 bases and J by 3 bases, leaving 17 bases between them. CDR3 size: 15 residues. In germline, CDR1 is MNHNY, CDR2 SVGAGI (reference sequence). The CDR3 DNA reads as TGTGCCAGCAGTCCCGGGGAGGGGGTCATCTACGAGCAGTACTTC. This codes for CASSPGEGVIYEQYF.

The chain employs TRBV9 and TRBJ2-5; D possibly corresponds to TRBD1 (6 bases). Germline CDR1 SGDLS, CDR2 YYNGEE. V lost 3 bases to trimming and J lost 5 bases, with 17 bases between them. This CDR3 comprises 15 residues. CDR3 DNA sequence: TGTGCCAGCAGCGCCTCTCATGGGGGCGCTGAGACCCAGTACTTC. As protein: CASSASHGGAETQYF.

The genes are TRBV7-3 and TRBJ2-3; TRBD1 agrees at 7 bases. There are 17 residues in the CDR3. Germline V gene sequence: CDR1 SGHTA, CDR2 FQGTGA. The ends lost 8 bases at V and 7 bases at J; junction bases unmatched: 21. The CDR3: CASARPNDRVGYYTQYF. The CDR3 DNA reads TGTGCCAGCGCCCGCCCAAACGACAGGGTGGGTTACTATACGCAGTATTTT.

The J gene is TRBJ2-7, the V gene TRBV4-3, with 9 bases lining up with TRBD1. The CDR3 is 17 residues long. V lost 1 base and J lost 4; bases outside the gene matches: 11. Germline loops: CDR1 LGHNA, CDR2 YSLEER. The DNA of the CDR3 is TGCGCCAGCAGCCAAGGGCCCTCCGGGACAGGGTATTACGAGCAGTACTTC. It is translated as CASSQGPSGTGYYEQYF.

The CDR3 loop reads CASAFINEQFF. CDR3 bases: TGTGCCAGCGCCTTTATCAATGAGCAGTTCTTC. The chain joins TRBV28 to TRBJ2-1; D remains ambiguous. V was pared by 8 bases and J by 6 bases, with 8 bases between. This CDR3 contains 11 residues. Germline V CDR1 and CDR2: MDHEN, SYDVKM.

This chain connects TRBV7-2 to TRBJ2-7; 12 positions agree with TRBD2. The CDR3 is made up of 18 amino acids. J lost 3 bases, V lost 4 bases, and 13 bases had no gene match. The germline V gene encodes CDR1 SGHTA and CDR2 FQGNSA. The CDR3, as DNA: TGTGCCAGCAGCTCACAGGGACTAGCGGGTGCCACCATCTACGAGCAGTACTTC. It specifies CASSSQGLAGATIYEQYF.

The CDR3 nucleotides read TGTGCCAGCAAGACAGACATAGCGTCCGGGGAGCTGTTTTTT. Protein sequence: CASKTDIASGELFF. This rearrangement joins TRBV6-4 to TRBJ2-2; D may correspond to TRBD1 or TRBD2 (5 bases each). Germline V gives CDR1 MRHNA, CDR2 SNTAGT. Between the trimmed V and J ends, which lost 7 bases and 6 bases, there was a span of 15 bases. The CDR3 is made up of 14 amino acids.

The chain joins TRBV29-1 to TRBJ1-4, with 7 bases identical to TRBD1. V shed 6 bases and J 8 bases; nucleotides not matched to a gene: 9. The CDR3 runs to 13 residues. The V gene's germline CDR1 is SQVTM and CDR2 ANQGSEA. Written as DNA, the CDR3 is TGCAGCGTCCGACAGGGTTCGGGGGAAAAACTGTTTTTT. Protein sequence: CSVRQGSGEKLFF.

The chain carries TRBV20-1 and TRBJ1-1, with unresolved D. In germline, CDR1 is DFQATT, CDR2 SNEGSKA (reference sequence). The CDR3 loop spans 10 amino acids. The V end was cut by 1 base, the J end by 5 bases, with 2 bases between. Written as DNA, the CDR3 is TGCAGTGCTAGAGGGACTGAAGCTTTCTTT. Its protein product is CSARGTEAFF.

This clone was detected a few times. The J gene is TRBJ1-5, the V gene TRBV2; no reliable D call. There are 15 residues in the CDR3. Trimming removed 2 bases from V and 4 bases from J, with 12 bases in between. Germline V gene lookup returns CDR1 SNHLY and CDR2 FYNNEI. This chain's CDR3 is CASSEHGVGNQPQHF. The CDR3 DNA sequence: TGTGCCAGCAGTGAACACGGGGTAGGAAATCAGCCCCAGCATTTT.

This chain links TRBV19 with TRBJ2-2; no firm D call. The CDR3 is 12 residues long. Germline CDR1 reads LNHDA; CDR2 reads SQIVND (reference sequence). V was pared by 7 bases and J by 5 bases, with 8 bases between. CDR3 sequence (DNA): TGTGCCAGTATGACCAGAACCGGGGAGCTGTTTTTT. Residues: CASMTRTGELFF.

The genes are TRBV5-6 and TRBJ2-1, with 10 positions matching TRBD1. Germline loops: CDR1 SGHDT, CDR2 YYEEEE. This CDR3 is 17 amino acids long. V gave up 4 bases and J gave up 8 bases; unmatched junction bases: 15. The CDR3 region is CASSPGGSGTGVHEQFF. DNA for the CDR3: TGTGCCAGCAGCCCCGGGGGTAGTGGGACAGGGGTACATGAGCAGTTCTTC.

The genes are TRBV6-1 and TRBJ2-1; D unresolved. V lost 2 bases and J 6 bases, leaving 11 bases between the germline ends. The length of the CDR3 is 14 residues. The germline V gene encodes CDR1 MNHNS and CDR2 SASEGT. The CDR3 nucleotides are TGTGCCAGCAGTGAACTAGTTTTTATCAATGAGCAGTTCTTC. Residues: CASSELVFINEQFF.

CDR3 sequence (DNA): TGCGCCAGCAGCCAAGAAGCCCGGGGCAACAATGAGCAGTTCTTC. Its protein is CASSQEARGNNEQFF. V is TRBV4-1 and J is TRBJ2-1, with D tentatively TRBD1 or TRBD2 (5 bases each). This CDR3 region has 15 residues. V was clipped by 0 bases and J by 5 bases, with 11 bases between them. Germline V gene lookup returns CDR1 MGHRA and CDR2 YSYEKL.

The CDR3 bases are TGCAGCGCAGGGGACAGGTCTTCCTCTGGAAACACCATATATTTT. The encoded protein is CSAGDRSSSGNTIYF. The chain joins TRBV29-1 to TRBJ1-3, with TRBD1 matching 8 bases. The CDR3 sequence is 15 residues long. The V and J ends lost 7 bases and 0 bases, in that order; junction bases with no gene match: 8. CDR1 is SQVTM, CDR2 ANQGSEA, per germline.